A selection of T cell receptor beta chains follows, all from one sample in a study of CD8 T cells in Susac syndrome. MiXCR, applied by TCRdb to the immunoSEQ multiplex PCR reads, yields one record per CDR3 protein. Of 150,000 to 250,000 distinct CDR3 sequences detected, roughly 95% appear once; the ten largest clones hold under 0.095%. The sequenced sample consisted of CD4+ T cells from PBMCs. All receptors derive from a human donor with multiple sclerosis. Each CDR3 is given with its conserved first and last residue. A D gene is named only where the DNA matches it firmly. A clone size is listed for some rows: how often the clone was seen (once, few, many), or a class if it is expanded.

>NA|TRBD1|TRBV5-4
CASSWGQGGYTEAFF
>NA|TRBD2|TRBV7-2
CASSLLAGLGNTGELFF
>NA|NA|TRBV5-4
CASSSFSRPSGEQYF
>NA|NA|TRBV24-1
CATSDSGYNEQFF
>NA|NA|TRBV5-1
CASSYTYNYGYTF
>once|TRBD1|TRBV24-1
CATSSGTGGYNEQFF
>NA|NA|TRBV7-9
CASSLARTASEAFF
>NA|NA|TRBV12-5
CASGPLYEQYF
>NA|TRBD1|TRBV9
CASSVDRDSPLHF
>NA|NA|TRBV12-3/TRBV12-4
CASPSTGTQYF
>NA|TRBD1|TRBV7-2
CASSLVGSGGTYEQYF
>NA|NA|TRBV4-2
CASSQGSPPGDEQFF
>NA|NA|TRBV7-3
CASSLNAGLNEQYF
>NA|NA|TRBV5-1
CASSFSSAGDTQYF
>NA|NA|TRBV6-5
CASSPTRGAQETQYF
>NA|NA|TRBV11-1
CASSLEITYNEQFF
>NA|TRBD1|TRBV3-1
CASSRGQGALDEQYF
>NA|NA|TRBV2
CASGGIEQYF
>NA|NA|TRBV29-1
CSVGRGGTEAFF
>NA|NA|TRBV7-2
CASDSYNEQFF
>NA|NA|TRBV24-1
CATSDPDASSYNEQFF
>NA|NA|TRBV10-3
CAIRQPPNTEAFF
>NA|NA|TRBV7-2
CASSLKHSNQPQHF
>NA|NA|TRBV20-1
CSARGGPLAPHEQFF
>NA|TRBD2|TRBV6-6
CASSRTGRDEQFF
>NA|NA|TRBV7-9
CASSRLGNEQFF
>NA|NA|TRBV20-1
CSALGAREGEQYF
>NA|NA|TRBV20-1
CSATSTARHEKLFF
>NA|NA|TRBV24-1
CATSAWGVGEQFF
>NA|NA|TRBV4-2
CASSRLGTLETQYF
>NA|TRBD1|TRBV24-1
CATSAGQGAFGAFF
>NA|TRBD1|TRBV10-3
CATGTGSNEQFF
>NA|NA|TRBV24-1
CATSDWRRDYGYTF
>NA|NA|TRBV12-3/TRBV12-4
CASSRTTFLEAFF
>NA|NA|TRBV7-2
CASSFPAGRQFF
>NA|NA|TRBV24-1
CATSDLVSTDTQYF
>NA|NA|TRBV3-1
CASSQRTLDGGEQFF
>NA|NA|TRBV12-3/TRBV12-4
CASQASGRGFF
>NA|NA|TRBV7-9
CASSLGPSNTEAFF
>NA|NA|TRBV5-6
CASSRDRSNGGFQETQYF
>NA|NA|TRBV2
CASSYLPPGAETQYF
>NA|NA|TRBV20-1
CSARSPGRNTEAFF
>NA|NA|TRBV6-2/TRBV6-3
CASRGGGISGRETQYF
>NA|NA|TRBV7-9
CASSPPHSPLHF
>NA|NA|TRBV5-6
CASSWEGLNTEAFF
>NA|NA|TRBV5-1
CASSSRQDKTEAFF
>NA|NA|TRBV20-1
CSAHPEKYEQFF
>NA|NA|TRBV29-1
CSVDTQRETQYF
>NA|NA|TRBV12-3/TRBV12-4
CASSRTGLSNQPQHF
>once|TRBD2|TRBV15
CATSRAPGTSGSYEQYF
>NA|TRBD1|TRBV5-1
CASSTADRGRTEAFF
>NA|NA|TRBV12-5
CASGFGGLWQPQHF
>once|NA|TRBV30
CAWSRQGNGYTF